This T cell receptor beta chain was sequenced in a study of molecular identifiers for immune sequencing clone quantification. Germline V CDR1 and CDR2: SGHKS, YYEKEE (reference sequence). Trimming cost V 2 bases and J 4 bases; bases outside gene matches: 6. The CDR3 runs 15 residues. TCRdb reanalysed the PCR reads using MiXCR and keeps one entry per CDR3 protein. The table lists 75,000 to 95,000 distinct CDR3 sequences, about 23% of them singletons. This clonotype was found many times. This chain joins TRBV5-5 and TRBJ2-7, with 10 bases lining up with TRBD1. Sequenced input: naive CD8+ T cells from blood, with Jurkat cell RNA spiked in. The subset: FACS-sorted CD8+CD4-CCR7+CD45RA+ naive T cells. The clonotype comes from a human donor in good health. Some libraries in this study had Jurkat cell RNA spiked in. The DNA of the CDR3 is TGTGCCAGCAGCTTCGGGACAGGGGAATGGTACGAGCAGTACTTC. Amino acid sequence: CASSFGTGEWYEQYF. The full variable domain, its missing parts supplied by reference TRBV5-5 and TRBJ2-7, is DAGVTQSPTHLIKTRGQQVTLRCSPISGHKSVSWYQQVLGQGPQFIFQYYEKEERGRGNFPDRFSARQFPNYSSELNVNALLLGDSALYLCASSFGTGEWYEQYFGPGTRLTVT.